One and the same sample provided the 15 T cell receptor beta chains below, sequenced in a study of CD8+ T cells in alopecia areata. RNA was extracted and reverse transcribed into cDNA as the sequencing template. Clones were sequenced by immunoSEQ multiplex PCR, and TCRdb holds only the in-frame ones, with some missing. Counted here are some 190,000 clones, more than 60% occurring once; the ten biggest clones make up more than 1%. Specified treatment: oral pan-JAK inhibitor, 5-10 mg twice daily. The specimen comprised CD4+ T cells sorted from blood, sampled at week 44, from a patient treated with tofacitinib. These receptors came from a human donor with alopecia areata.

The chain carries TRBV9 and TRBJ2-3, with TRBD1 as a possible D gene (6 bases). CDR3 size: 15 residues. V lost 3 bases and J lost 1, with 12 bases in between. Germline CDR1 SGDLS, CDR2 YYNGEE. The CDR3 protein is CASSASGDRTDTQYF. CDR3 DNA: TGTGCCAGCAGCGCCTCAGGGGATCGCACAGATACGCAGTATTTT.

The chain is built from TRBV5-5 and TRBJ2-2; no clear D. Trimming removed 4 bases at V and 4 bases at J, with 17 bases between. This CDR3 is 16 amino acids long. CDR1 and CDR2 (germline): SGHKS, YYEKEE (reference sequence). The CDR3 DNA sequence: TGTGCCAGCAGCCCCGGACCGCCGCGTAGCACCGGGGAGCTGTTTTTT. Its translation is CASSPGPPRSTGELFF.

This clone showed up just once. The V call is TRBV29-1, the J call TRBJ1-4, with D uncertain. The CDR3 consists of 11 residues. The V and J ends lost 7 bases and 5 bases respectively, with 8 bases between them. Germline V gives CDR1 SQVTM, CDR2 ANQGSEA. The CDR3 here is CSGIRNEKLFF. DNA for the CDR3: TGCAGCGGGATCAGGAATGAAAAACTGTTTTTT. The full variable domain, in which reference TRBV29-1 and TRBJ1-4 provide the parts outside the CDR3, is SAVISQKPSRDICQRGTSLTIQCQVDSQVTMMFWYRQQPGQSLTLIATANQGSEATYESGFVIDKFPISRPNLTFSTLTVSNMSPEDSSIYLCSGIRNEKLFFGSGTQLSVL.

The rearrangement joins TRBV27 to TRBJ2-1; D is perhaps TRBD1 (5 bases). Germline V lookup: CDR1 MNHEY, CDR2 SMNVEV (reference sequence). V was trimmed by 2 bases and J by 9 bases, leaving 8 bases between them. This CDR3 has 12 amino acids. The CDR3 region has the DNA TGTGCCAGCAGTTTACGGACATTTGAGCAGTTCTTC. Protein: CASSLRTFEQFF.

This chain links TRBV6-1 with TRBJ1-2, with TRBD1 identical over 7 bases. The CDR3 extends over 15 amino acids. With V trimmed by 2 bases and J by 4 bases, 7 bases remained unmatched. CDR1 and CDR2 from the germline V gene are MNHNS and SASEGT. In DNA, the CDR3 is TGTGCCAGCAGTGAATTGAGACAGGGTGGCTATGGCTACACCTTC. Residues: CASSELRQGGYGYTF.

This chain joins TRBV30 and TRBJ1-1, with 7 bases fitting TRBD1. This CDR3 is 17 amino acids long. Trimming cost V 3 bases and J 2 bases; bases outside gene matches: 15. Germline lookup yields CDR1 GTSNPN and CDR2 SVGIG (reference sequence). CDR3 loop: CAWSHLVLGQSNTEAFF. Here the CDR3 DNA reads TGTGCCTGGAGCCATCTAGTGTTGGGACAGTCCAACACTGAAGCTTTCTTT.

J is TRBJ2-5 and V is TRBV2; a weak D match, TRBD2 (6 bases). The CDR3 loop spans 12 amino acids. CDR1 is SNHLY and CDR2 is FYNNEI in the germline V gene. V lost 7 bases and J lost 5, with 11 bases in between. This chain's CDR3 is CASMGGEETQYF. In DNA form, the CDR3 reads TGTGCCAGCATGGGGGGTGAGGAGACCCAGTACTTC.

The rearrangement joins TRBV7-9 to TRBJ1-6, with 10 bases that match TRBD1. The germline gives CDR1 SEHNR, CDR2 FQNEAQ (reference sequence). The CDR3 loop spans 16 amino acids. The J segment lost 7 bases and the V segment lost 5 bases, leaving 8 bases of the junction unmatched. The CDR3 reads CASSRGTGQGNSPLHF. The CDR3 DNA is TGTGCCAGCAGCCGAGGAACGGGACAGGGGAATTCACCCCTCCACTTT.

The rearrangement joins TRBV10-3 to TRBJ2-7, with D possibly matching TRBD2 (5 bases). CDR3 length: 15 amino acids. Germline CDR1 and CDR2: ENHRY and SYGVKD. V was cut by 6 bases and J by 7 bases, with 22 bases left in between. The CDR3 protein is CAIRSGSTAAGEQYF. The CDR3 DNA reads as TGTGCCATCAGATCGGGGAGCACAGCCGCCGGGGAGCAGTACTTC.

This chain uses TRBV7-3 with TRBJ1-1; perhaps TRBD1 as D (5 bases). V shed 5 bases and J shed 1 base, with 11 bases lying between them. Germline V CDR1 and CDR2: SGHTA, FQGTGA. This CDR3 has 14 amino acids. The CDR3 loop is CASSPSGGNTEAFF. The CDR3 region has the DNA TGTGCCAGCAGCCCCTCTGGGGGGAACACTGAAGCTTTCTTT.

The chain is built from TRBV27 and TRBJ1-1, with 7 positions matching TRBD1. The junction had 8 bases not matched to a gene; V was cut back by 6 bases and J by 1 base. Germline V gives CDR1 MNHEY, CDR2 SMNVEV (reference sequence). The CDR3 has 15 amino acids. In nucleotides, the CDR3 is TGTGCCAGCAGGGGAGGGACAGCCAAGAACACTGAAGCTTTCTTT. Its protein product is CASRGGTAKNTEAFF.

This chain connects TRBV6-5 to TRBJ1-6, with D unclear. V was pared by 5 bases and J by 7 bases, with 12 bases between. Germline V lookup: CDR1 MNHEY, CDR2 SVGAGI. There are 14 residues in the CDR3. The CDR3 is CASSPEAVNSPLHF. In nucleotides, the CDR3 is TGTGCCAGCAGTCCCGAGGCTGTAAATTCACCCCTCCACTTT.

The V call is TRBV29-1, the J call TRBJ2-7; 7 bases fit TRBD1. Trimming cost V 4 bases and J 3 bases; bases outside gene matches: 9. CDR1 is SQVTM and CDR2 is ANQGSEA in the germline V gene. The CDR3 sequence is 14 residues long. The CDR3 sequence: CSVAGKRDSYEQYF. CDR3 bases: TGCAGCGTTGCCGGCAAGAGGGACAGCTACGAGCAGTACTTC.

The chain uses TRBV29-1 and TRBJ1-1, with D possibly being TRBD1 (5 bases). Germline-derived CDR1 and CDR2 are SQVTM and ANQGSEA. The CDR3 runs to 15 residues. V was shortened by 0 bases and J by 0 bases, with 11 bases between the two germline ends. This CDR3 reads CSVEDTGILNTEAFF. The CDR3 coding sequence is TGCAGCGTTGAAGATACAGGCATACTGAACACTGAAGCTTTCTTT. Complete variable domain (other parts from reference TRBV29-1 and TRBJ1-1): SAVISQKPSRDICQRGTSLTIQCQVDSQVTMMFWYRQQPGQSLTLIATANQGSEATYESGFVIDKFPISRPNLTFSTLTVSNMSPEDSSIYLCSVEDTGILNTEAFFGQGTRLTVV.

The V gene is TRBV29-1, the J gene TRBJ1-2, with TRBD1 as a possible D gene (6 bases). V lost 4 bases and J lost 6, with 12 bases in between. Germline V gene lookup returns CDR1 SQVTM and CDR2 ANQGSEA. The CDR3 has 12 amino acids. The CDR3 protein is CSVAQGVNGYTF. For the CDR3, the DNA is TGCAGCGTTGCACAGGGAGTGAATGGCTACACCTTC. Using reference TRBV29-1 and TRBJ1-2 for the parts outside the CDR3, the full variable domain is SAVISQKPSRDICQRGTSLTIQCQVDSQVTMMFWYRQQPGQSLTLIATANQGSEATYESGFVIDKFPISRPNLTFSTLTVSNMSPEDSSIYLCSVAQGVNGYTFGSGTRLTVV.